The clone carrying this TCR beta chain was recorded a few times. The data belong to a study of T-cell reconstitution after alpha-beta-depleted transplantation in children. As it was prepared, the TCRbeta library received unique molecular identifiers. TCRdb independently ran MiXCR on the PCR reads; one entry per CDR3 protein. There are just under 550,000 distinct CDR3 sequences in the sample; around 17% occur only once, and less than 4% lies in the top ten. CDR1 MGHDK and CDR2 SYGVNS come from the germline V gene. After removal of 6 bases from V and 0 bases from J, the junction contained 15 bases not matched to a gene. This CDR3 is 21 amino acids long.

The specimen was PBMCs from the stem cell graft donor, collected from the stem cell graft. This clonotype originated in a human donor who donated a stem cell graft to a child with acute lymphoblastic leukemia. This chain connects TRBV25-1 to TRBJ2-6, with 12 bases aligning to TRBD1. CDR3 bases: TGTGCCAGCAGGGGGGACAGGGGGCGCTCAGGAGGGGTCTCTGGGGCCAACGTCCTGACTTTC. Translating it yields CASRGDRGRSGGVSGANVLTF.